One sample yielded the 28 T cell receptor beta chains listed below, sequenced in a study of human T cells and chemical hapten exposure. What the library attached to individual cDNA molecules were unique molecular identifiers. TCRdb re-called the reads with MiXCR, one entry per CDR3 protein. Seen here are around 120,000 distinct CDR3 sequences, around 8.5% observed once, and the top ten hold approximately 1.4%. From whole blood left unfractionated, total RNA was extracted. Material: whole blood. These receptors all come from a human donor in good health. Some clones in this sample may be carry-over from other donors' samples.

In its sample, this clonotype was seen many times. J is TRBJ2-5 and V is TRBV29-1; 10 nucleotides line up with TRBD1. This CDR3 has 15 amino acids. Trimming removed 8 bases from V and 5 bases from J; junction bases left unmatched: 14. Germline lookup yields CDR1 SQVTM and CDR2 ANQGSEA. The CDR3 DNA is TGCAGCCTCTCGGGAACGGACAGGGGGTCGGAGACCCAGTACTTC. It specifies CSLSGTDRGSETQYF.

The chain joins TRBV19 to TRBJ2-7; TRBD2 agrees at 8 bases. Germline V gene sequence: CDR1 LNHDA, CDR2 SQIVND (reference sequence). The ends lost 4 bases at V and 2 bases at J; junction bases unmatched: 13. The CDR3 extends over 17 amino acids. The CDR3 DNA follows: TGTGCCAGTAGTAGCTTACAGGGACCAGCGGGGGCCTACGAGCAGTACTTC. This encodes CASSSLQGPAGAYEQYF.

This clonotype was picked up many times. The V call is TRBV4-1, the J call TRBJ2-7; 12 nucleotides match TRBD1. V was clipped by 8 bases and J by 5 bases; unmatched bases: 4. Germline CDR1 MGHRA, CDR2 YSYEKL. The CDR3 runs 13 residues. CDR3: CASSGTGGHEQYF. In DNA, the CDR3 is TGCGCCAGCTCCGGGACAGGGGGCCACGAGCAGTACTTC.

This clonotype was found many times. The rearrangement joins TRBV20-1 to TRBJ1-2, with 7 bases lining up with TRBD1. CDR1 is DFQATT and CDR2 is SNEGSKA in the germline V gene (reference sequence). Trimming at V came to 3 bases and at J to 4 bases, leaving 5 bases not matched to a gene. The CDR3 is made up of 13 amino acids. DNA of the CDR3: TGCAGTGCTAGGCGTCGGGACAGCTATGGCTACACCTTC. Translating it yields CSARRRDSYGYTF.

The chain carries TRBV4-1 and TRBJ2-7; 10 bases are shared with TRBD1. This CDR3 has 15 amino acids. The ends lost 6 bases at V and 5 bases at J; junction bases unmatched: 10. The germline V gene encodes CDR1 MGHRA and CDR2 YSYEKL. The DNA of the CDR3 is TGCGCCAGCAGTCAATTCCGGGACAGGGGCAACGAGCAGTACTTC. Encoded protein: CASSQFRDRGNEQYF.

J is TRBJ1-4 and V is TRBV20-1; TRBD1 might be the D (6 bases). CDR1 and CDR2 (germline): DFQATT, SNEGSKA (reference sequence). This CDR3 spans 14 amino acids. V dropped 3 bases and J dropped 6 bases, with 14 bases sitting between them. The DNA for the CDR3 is TGCAGTGCTAGCGGGGGGCAGAAGGATGAAAAACTGTTTTTT. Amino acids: CSASGGQKDEKLFF.

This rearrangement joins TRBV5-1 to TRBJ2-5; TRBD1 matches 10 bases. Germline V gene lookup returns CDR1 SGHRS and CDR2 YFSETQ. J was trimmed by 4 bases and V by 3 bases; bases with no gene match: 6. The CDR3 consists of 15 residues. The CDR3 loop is CASSSGTGAGETQYF. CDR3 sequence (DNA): TGCGCCAGCAGCTCGGGGACAGGGGCAGGAGAGACCCAGTACTTC.

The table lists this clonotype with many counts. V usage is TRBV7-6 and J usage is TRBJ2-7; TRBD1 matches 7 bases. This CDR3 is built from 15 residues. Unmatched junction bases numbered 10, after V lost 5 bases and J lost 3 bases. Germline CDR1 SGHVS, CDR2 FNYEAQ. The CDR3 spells CASSPSRGKNYEQYF. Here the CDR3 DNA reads TGTGCCAGCAGCCCCTCCAGGGGGAAAAACTACGAGCAGTACTTC.

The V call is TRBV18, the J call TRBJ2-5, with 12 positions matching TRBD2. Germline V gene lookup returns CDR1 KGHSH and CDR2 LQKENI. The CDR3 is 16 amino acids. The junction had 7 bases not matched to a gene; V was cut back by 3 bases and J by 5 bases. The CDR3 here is CASSPGLAGTSETQYF. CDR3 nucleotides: TGTGCCAGCTCACCGGGACTAGCGGGTACCTCGGAGACCCAGTACTTC.

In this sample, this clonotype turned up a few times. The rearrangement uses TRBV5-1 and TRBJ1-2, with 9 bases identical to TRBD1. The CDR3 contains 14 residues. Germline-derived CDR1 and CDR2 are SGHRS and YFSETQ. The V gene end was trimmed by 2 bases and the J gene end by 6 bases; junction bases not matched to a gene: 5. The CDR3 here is CASSFGDRENGYTF. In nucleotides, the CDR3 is TGCGCCAGCAGCTTTGGGGACAGGGAGAATGGCTACACCTTC.

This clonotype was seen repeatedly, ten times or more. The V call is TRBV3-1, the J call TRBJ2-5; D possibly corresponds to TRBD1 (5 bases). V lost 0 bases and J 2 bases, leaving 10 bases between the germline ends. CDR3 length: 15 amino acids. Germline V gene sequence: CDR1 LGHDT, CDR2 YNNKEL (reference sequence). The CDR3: CASSQDSQVQETQYF. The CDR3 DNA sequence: TGTGCCAGCAGCCAAGATTCACAGGTTCAAGAGACCCAGTACTTC.

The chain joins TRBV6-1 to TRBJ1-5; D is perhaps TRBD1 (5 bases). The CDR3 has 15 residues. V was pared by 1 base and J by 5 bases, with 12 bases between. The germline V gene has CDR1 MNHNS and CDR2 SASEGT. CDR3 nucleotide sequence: TGTGCCAGCAGTGAAGGAGGGCAGGGCTATCAGCCCCAGCATTTT. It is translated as CASSEGGQGYQPQHF.

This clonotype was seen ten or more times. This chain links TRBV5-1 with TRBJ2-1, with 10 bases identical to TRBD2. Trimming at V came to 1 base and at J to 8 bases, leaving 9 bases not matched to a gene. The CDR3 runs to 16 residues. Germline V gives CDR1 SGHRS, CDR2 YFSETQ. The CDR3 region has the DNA TGCGCCAGCAGCTTGTCTACCAGCGGGAGGGGCCATGAGCAGTTCTTC. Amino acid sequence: CASSLSTSGRGHEQFF.

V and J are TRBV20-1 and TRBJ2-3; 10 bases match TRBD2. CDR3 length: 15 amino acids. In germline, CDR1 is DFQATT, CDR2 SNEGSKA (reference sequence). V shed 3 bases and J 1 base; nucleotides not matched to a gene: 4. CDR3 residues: CSASTAGGRTDTQYF. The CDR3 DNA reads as TGCAGTGCTAGTACAGCGGGGGGGCGCACAGATACGCAGTATTTT.

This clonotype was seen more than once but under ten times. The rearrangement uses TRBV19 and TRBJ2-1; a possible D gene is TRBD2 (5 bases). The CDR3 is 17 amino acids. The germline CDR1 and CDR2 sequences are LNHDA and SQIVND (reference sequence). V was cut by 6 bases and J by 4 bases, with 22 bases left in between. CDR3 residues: CASSPPGEGPGYNEQFF. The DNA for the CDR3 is TGTGCCAGTAGCCCTCCCGGCGAGGGTCCGGGGTACAATGAGCAGTTCTTC.

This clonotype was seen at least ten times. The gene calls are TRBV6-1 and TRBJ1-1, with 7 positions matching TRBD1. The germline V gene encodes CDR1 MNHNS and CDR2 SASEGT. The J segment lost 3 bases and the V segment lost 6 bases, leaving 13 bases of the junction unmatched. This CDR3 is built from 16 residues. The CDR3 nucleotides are TGTGCCAGCAGAAGTGACAGGGTAATGTGGGACACTGAAGCTTTCTTT. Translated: CASRSDRVMWDTEAFF.

The CDR3 is CASSVGGHGEDEQYF. CDR3 in DNA: TGTGCCAGCAGCGTAGGGGGACACGGTGAAGACGAGCAGTACTTC. The rearrangement joins TRBV9 to TRBJ2-7, with a weak D call TRBD1 (6 bases). Germline V gives CDR1 SGDLS, CDR2 YYNGEE. The CDR3 has 15 residues. V was trimmed by 0 bases and J by 5 bases, leaving 15 bases between them. Full variable domain (missing parts from reference TRBV9 and TRBJ2-7): DSGVTQTPKHLITATGQRVTLRCSPRSGDLSVYWYQQSLDQGLQFLIQYYNGEERAKGNILERFSAQQFPDLHSELNLSSLELGDSALYFCASSVGGHGEDEQYFGPGTRLTVT.

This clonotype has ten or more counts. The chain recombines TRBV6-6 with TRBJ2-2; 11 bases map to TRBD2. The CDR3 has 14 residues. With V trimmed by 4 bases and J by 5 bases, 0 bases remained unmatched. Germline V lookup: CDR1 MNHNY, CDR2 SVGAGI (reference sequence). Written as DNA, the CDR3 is TGTGCCAGCAGTTCTAGCGGGAGGACCGGGGAGCTGTTTTTT. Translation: CASSSSGRTGELFF.

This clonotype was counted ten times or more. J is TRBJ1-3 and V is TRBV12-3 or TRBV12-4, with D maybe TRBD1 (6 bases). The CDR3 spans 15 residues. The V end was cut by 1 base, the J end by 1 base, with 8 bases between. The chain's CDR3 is CASSLGTGSGNTIYF. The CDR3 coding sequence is TGTGCCAGCAGTTTAGGAACAGGGTCTGGAAACACCATATATTTT.

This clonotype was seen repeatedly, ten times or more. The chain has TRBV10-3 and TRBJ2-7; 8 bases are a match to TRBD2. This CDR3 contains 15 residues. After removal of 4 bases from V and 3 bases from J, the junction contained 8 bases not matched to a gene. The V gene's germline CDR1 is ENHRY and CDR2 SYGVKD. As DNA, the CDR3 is TGTGCCATCAGTGTCTCGACTAGCGTCAGCTACGAGCAGTACTTC. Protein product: CAISVSTSVSYEQYF.

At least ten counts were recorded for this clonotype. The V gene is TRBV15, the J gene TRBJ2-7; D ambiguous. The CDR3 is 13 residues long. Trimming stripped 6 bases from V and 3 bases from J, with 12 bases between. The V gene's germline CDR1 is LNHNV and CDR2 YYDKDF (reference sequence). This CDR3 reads CATSPGSDYEQYF. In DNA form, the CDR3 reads TGTGCCACCAGTCCCGGGTCCGACTACGAGCAGTACTTC.

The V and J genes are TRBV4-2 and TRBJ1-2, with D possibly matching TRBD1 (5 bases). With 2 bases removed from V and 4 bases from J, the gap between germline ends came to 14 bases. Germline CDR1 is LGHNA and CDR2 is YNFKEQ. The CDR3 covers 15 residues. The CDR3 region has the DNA TGTGCCAGCAGCCAAAGTCTTCAGGGTTTCTATGGCTACACCTTC. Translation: CASSQSLQGFYGYTF.

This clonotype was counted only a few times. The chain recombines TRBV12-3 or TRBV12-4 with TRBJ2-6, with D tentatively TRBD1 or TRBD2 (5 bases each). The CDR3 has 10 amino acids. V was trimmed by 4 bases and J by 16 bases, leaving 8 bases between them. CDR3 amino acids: CASSWDLLTF. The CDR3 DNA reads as TGTGCCAGCAGTTGGGACCTGCTGACTTTC.

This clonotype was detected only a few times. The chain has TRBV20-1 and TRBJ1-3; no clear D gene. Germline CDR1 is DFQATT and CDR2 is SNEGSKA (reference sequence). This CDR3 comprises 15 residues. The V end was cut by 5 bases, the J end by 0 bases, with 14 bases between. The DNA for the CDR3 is TGCAGTGCTCTCTTCGGCGGCAGCTCTGGAAACACCATATATTTT. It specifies CSALFGGSSGNTIYF.

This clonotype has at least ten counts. The CDR3 loop is CASSPWEGGNEQYF. CDR3 sequence (DNA): TGTGCCAGCAGCCCGTGGGAAGGGGGGAACGAGCAGTACTTC. J is TRBJ2-7 and V is TRBV3-1; D may correspond to TRBD1 or TRBD2 (6 bases each). Germline CDR1 and CDR2: LGHDT and YNNKEL (reference sequence). The CDR3 is 14 amino acids. The V and J ends lost 4 bases and 5 bases respectively, with 15 bases between them.

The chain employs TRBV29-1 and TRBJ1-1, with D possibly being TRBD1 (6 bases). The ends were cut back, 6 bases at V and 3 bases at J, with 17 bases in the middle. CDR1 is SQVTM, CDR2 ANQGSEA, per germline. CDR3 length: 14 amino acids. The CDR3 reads CSVAGGFADTEAFF. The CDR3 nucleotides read TGCAGCGTGGCTGGGGGCTTTGCGGACACTGAAGCTTTCTTT.

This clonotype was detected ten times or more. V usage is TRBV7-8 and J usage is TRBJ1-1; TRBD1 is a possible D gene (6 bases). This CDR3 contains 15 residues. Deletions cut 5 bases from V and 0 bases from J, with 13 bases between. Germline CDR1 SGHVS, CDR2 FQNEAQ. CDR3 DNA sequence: TGTGCCAGCAGCCCAGGGAGGGGGATGAACACTGAAGCTTTCTTT. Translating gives CASSPGRGMNTEAFF.

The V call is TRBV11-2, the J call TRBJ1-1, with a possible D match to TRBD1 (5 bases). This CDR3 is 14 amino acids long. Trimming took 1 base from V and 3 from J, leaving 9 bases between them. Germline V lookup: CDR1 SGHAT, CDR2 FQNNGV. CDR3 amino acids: CASSLALGDTEAFF. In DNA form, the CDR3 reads TGTGCCAGCAGCTTAGCTTTAGGGGACACTGAAGCTTTCTTT.